Listed below are T cell receptor beta chains from one sample, sequenced in a study of OX40 agonist ivuxolimab in advanced cancers. TCRdb's table, derived via immunoSEQ multiplex PCR, lists solely in-frame clones and lacks some. The table shows 70,000 to 95,000 clones, with around four fifths occurring only once. The specimen comprised CD4+ or CD8+ T cells sorted from blood, sampled in a trial of the OX40 agonist ivuxolimab. These TCRs come from an adult with an advanced solid tumor such as melanoma, head and neck, liver or kidney cancer. The CDR3 runs from the conserved cysteine through the conserved F or W. The order of the fields is clone size, V gene, J gene, D gene, CDR3 protein, CDR3 DNA. A D gene is named only where the DNA matches it firmly. Size is omitted from some rows. Given values are once, few, many or a class for expanded clones.

.	TRBV6-1	TRBJ1-5	.	CTSSGTALGYSNQPQHF	TGTACCAGCAGTGGGACGGCCCTAGGTTATAGCAATCAGCCCCAGCATTTT
.	TRBV6-5	TRBJ1-2	.	CASRQFSYGYTF	TGTGCCAGCCGACAGTTTAGCTATGGCTACACCTTC
.	TRBV5-1	TRBJ1-5	TRBD1	CASSLGDRQNQPQHF	TGCGCCAGCAGCTTGGGGGACAGGCAGAATCAGCCCCAGCATTTT
.	TRBV29-1	TRBJ2-3	.	CTSAGGQNSDTQYF	TGCACCTCCGCGGGGGGACAGAATTCAGATACGCAGTATTTT
.	TRBV7-2	TRBJ2-7	.	CASSLAGGGYEQYF	TGTGCCAGCAGCTTAGCGGGGGGCGGGTACGAGCAGTACTTC
.	TRBV19	TRBJ2-5	.	CASSTPQGRETQYF	TGTGCCAGTAGTACCCCACAGGGCAGAGAGACCCAGTACTTC
few	TRBV5-1	TRBJ1-5	TRBD1	CASSSGTGNQPQHF	TGCGCCAGCAGCTCCGGGACAGGGAATCAGCCCCAGCATTTT
.	TRBV19	TRBJ2-7	.	CASSIKARLSYEQYF	TGTGCCAGTAGTATTAAAGCGAGGCTATCCTACGAGCAGTACTTC
.	TRBV5-1	TRBJ2-2	TRBD2	CASRLLAGSTGELFF	TGCGCCAGCAGGCTACTAGCGGGCTCCACCGGGGAGCTGTTTTTT
.	TRBV28	TRBJ2-7	.	CASSLWQVTYEQYF	TGTGCCAGCAGTTTATGGCAGGTGACCTACGAGCAGTACTTC
.	TRBV7-9	TRBJ2-3	TRBD1	CASSFVQGPSTDTQYF	TGTGCCAGCAGCTTTGTACAGGGGCCATCGACAGATACGCAGTATTTT
.	TRBV6-5	TRBJ2-1	TRBD2	CASSYSPSGTYNEQFF	TGTGCCAGCAGTTACTCGCCTAGCGGTACCTACAATGAGCAGTTCTTC
once	TRBV11-2	TRBJ2-7	.	CASSTRTVSYEQYF	TGTGCCAGCAGTACCCGGACAGTTTCCTACGAGCAGTACTTC
.	TRBV2	TRBJ1-5	TRBD1	CASSLGDRPSAQHF	TGTGCCAGCAGTCTGGGGGACAGGCCCTCGGCCCAGCATTTT